This TCR beta chain was recorded in a study of blood T cell repertoires in COVID-19. At the level of the study: The cDNA or gDNA used as material had been derived from T cells, B-cell-depleted T cells, or PBMCs.

CDR3 length: 16 amino acids. Germline V gene data show CDR1 as SNHLY and CDR2 as FYNNEI. V lost 2 bases, J lost 5 bases, and 16 bases lay in between. The repertoire was sequenced with immunoSEQ multiplex PCR; TCRdb's copy has only in-frame clones and lacks some. The sample yields around 340,000 clones, about 88% seen once. Material: peripheral blood. The genes are TRBV2 and TRBJ2-1, with D perhaps TRBD2 (5 bases). The receptor's source is a woman aged 55-75 years with COVID-19, enrolled during active disease. The CDR3, as DNA: TGTGCCAGCAGTGAATTTATCGTAGCGTCCCACAATGAGCAGTTCTTC. The encoded protein is CASSEFIVASHNEQFF.